The rows below give T cell receptor beta chains drawn from one sample of a study of shared clonotypes between healthy human individuals. Profiling relied on immunoSEQ multiplex PCR, and the TCRdb table lists in-frame clones only, not all of them. The repertoire includes approximately 2,000,000 clones, 85% to 95% of them detected once, and more than 1.5% sits in the top ten. Sequencing was carried out using naive CD8+ T cells from PBMCs. These receptors all stem from a man aged 18 to 35 in good health. Some clones in this sample may be carry-over from other donors' samples. Both conserved end residues are part of each CDR3. The D gene is left open where the match is weak. The size field is filled for only some rows; it gives once, few, many or a size class.

v_gene: TRBV7-6; abundance: -; len: 15; j_gene: TRBJ2-1; d_gene: -; CDR3nt: TGTGCCAGCAGATCCACGGGGGGCCCCCTCAATGAGCAGTTCTTC; CDR3aa: CASRSTGGPLNEQFF
v_gene: TRBV14; abundance: -; len: 14; j_gene: TRBJ2-5; d_gene: TRBD2; CDR3nt: TGTGCCAGCAGCCTGGGACTAGCAGGGGAGACCCAGTACTTC; CDR3aa: CASSLGLAGETQYF
v_gene: TRBV14; abundance: -; len: 13; j_gene: TRBJ2-7; d_gene: -; CDR3nt: TGTGCCAGCAGCCCCGGGACCTACTACGAGCAGTACTTC; CDR3aa: CASSPGTYYEQYF
v_gene: TRBV5-1; abundance: -; len: 16; j_gene: TRBJ2-3; d_gene: -; CDR3nt: TGCGCCAGCAGCGTTTGGGTACATCAGAGCACAGATACGCAGTATTTT; CDR3aa: CASSVWVHQSTDTQYF
v_gene: TRBV9; abundance: -; len: 16; j_gene: TRBJ1-2; d_gene: TRBD1; CDR3nt: TGTGCCAGCAGCGCTTCGACAGGGGGTTTATTCTATGGCTACACCTTC; CDR3aa: CASSASTGGLFYGYTF
v_gene: TRBV7-6; abundance: once; len: 16; j_gene: TRBJ1-2; d_gene: -; CDR3nt: TGTGCCAGCAGCTTTGGCAGGATCGGCTCCTACTATGGCTACACCTTC; CDR3aa: CASSFGRIGSYYGYTF
v_gene: TRBV9; abundance: -; len: 13; j_gene: TRBJ1-2; d_gene: -; CDR3nt: TGTGCCAGCAGCGGATCGGGACAATTGGGCTACACCTTC; CDR3aa: CASSGSGQLGYTF
v_gene: TRBV27; abundance: once; len: 15; j_gene: TRBJ1-4; d_gene: -; CDR3nt: TGTGCCAGCAGCTCACGACTGGCAACTAATGAAAAACTGTTTTTT; CDR3aa: CASSSRLATNEKLFF
v_gene: TRBV6-5; abundance: -; len: 12; j_gene: TRBJ2-7; d_gene: -; CDR3nt: TGTGCCAGCAGTCAGGGATTGAGCGAGCAGTACTTC; CDR3aa: CASSQGLSEQYF
v_gene: TRBV14; abundance: -; len: 17; j_gene: TRBJ2-7; d_gene: TRBD2; CDR3nt: TGTGCCAGCAGCCTCTCCTCGGCGCGCGGGGGATACTACGAGCAGTACTTC; CDR3aa: CASSLSSARGGYYEQYF
v_gene: TRBV27; abundance: -; len: 14; j_gene: TRBJ2-2; d_gene: -; CDR3nt: TGTGCCAGCAGCATTAACTCGAACACCGGGGAGCTGTTTTTT; CDR3aa: CASSINSNTGELFF
v_gene: TRBV7-9; abundance: -; len: 16; j_gene: TRBJ2-1; d_gene: TRBD1; CDR3nt: TGTGCCAGCAGGGGGACAGGGGGAGATTTTAGCAATGAGCAGTTCTTC; CDR3aa: CASRGTGGDFSNEQFF
v_gene: TRBV9; abundance: -; len: 17; j_gene: TRBJ1-2; d_gene: -; CDR3nt: TGTGCCAGCAGCGTAGCCCTTGACCAGGCAGGGGAATATGGCTACACCTTC; CDR3aa: CASSVALDQAGEYGYTF
v_gene: TRBV25-1; abundance: -; len: 15; j_gene: TRBJ1-4; d_gene: -; CDR3nt: TGTGCCAGCAGTGAGGTCGGCAGGAGAGATGAAAAACTGTTTTTT; CDR3aa: CASSEVGRRDEKLFF
v_gene: TRBV15; abundance: -; len: 15; j_gene: TRBJ2-3; d_gene: -; CDR3nt: TGTGCCACCAGCGCCCAGAGATGGGACACAGATACGCAGTATTTT; CDR3aa: CATSAQRWDTDTQYF
v_gene: TRBV7-9; abundance: -; len: 14; j_gene: TRBJ2-5; d_gene: -; CDR3nt: TGTGCCAGCAGCTCCAGGGGCAGCCAAGAGACCCAGTACTTC; CDR3aa: CASSSRGSQETQYF
v_gene: TRBV19; abundance: -; len: 15; j_gene: TRBJ2-1; d_gene: TRBD1; CDR3nt: TGTGCCAGTAGTAAACCGGGACAGGGGTCCGATGAGCAGTTCTTC; CDR3aa: CASSKPGQGSDEQFF
v_gene: TRBV9; abundance: -; len: 15; j_gene: TRBJ1-2; d_gene: TRBD1; CDR3nt: TGTGCCAGCAGCGCGGGGGACAGGGGCTTGTATGGCTACACCTTC; CDR3aa: CASSAGDRGLYGYTF
v_gene: TRBV7-6; abundance: -; len: 12; j_gene: TRBJ2-1; d_gene: -; CDR3nt: TGTGCCAGCAGCCATCCTAGGGATGAGCAGTTCTTC; CDR3aa: CASSHPRDEQFF
v_gene: TRBV27; abundance: once; len: 14; j_gene: TRBJ1-1; d_gene: -; CDR3nt: TGTGCCAGCAGTTCCCTCGGATTAAACACTGAAGCTTTCTTT; CDR3aa: CASSSLGLNTEAFF
v_gene: TRBV6-1; abundance: -; len: 15; j_gene: TRBJ2-5; d_gene: TRBD1; CDR3nt: TGTGCCAGCAGTGATCCGGCAGGGACAGAAGAGACCCAGTACTTC; CDR3aa: CASSDPAGTEETQYF
v_gene: TRBV28; abundance: few; len: 15; j_gene: TRBJ1-1; d_gene: -; CDR3nt: TGTGCCAGCAGTTTATTTCGGGGGATGAACACTGAAGCTTTCTTT; CDR3aa: CASSLFRGMNTEAFF
v_gene: TRBV30; abundance: few; len: 12; j_gene: TRBJ1-1; d_gene: -; CDR3nt: TGTGCCTGGAGTGTTATGGGGGATGAAGCTTTCTTT; CDR3aa: CAWSVMGDEAFF
v_gene: TRBV4-3; abundance: -; len: 14; j_gene: TRBJ2-4; d_gene: -; CDR3nt: TGCGCCAGCAGCCAAGATCTACAGGTGGGCATTCAGTACTTC; CDR3aa: CASSQDLQVGIQYF
v_gene: TRBV28; abundance: once; len: 16; j_gene: TRBJ1-5; d_gene: -; CDR3nt: TGTGCCAGCAGTTTATTGACAGAACATAGCAATCAGCCCCAGCATTTT; CDR3aa: CASSLLTEHSNQPQHF
v_gene: TRBV7-9; abundance: -; len: 10; j_gene: TRBJ2-5; d_gene: -; CDR3nt: TGTGCCAGCAGCAAGGGGACCCAGTACTTC; CDR3aa: CASSKGTQYF
v_gene: TRBV19; abundance: -; len: 13; j_gene: TRBJ2-1; d_gene: -; CDR3nt: TGTGCCAGTAGTGTCGGGACTTACAATGAGCAGTTCTTC; CDR3aa: CASSVGTYNEQFF
v_gene: TRBV15; abundance: -; len: 13; j_gene: TRBJ1-1; d_gene: -; CDR3nt: TGTGCCACCAAAAAAAGGGGGAACACTGAAGCTTTCTTT; CDR3aa: CATKKRGNTEAFF
v_gene: TRBV27; abundance: -; len: 17; j_gene: TRBJ2-2; d_gene: -; CDR3nt: TGTGCCAGCAGTTTAAACCTTTTGTTCGCGAACACCGGGGAGCTGTTTTTT; CDR3aa: CASSLNLLFANTGELFF
v_gene: TRBV4-1; abundance: -; len: 15; j_gene: TRBJ2-7; d_gene: -; CDR3nt: TGCGCCAGCAGCCAAGATCGAAGCAGATCCTACGAGCAGTACTTC; CDR3aa: CASSQDRSRSYEQYF
v_gene: TRBV5-8; abundance: -; len: 12; j_gene: TRBJ2-1; d_gene: -; CDR3nt: TGTGCCAGCAGCCCGGGTGGGGATGAGCAGTTCTTC; CDR3aa: CASSPGGDEQFF
v_gene: TRBV7-9; abundance: few; len: 13; j_gene: TRBJ2-1; d_gene: -; CDR3nt: TGTGCCAGCAGCTACCCGGGTTGGGATGAGCAGTTCTTC; CDR3aa: CASSYPGWDEQFF
v_gene: TRBV6-5; abundance: -; len: 10; j_gene: TRBJ2-7; d_gene: -; CDR3nt: TGTGCCAGCAGGGGCGTCGAGCAGTACTTC; CDR3aa: CASRGVEQYF
v_gene: TRBV21-1; abundance: -; len: 17; j_gene: TRBJ1-1; d_gene: -; CDR3nt: TGTGCCAGCAGACGCCGAACCCGACAGGGGGGGAACACTGAAGCTTTCTTT; CDR3aa: CASRRRTRQGGNTEAFF
v_gene: TRBV5-1; abundance: once; len: 16; j_gene: TRBJ1-2; d_gene: TRBD1; CDR3nt: TGCGCCAGCAGCTTCACACCGGGACAGATGAACTATGGCTACACCTTC; CDR3aa: CASSFTPGQMNYGYTF
v_gene: TRBV5-8; abundance: -; len: 13; j_gene: TRBJ2-7; d_gene: -; CDR3nt: TGTGCCAGCAGCTTGCGACACTCCTACGAGCAGTACTTC; CDR3aa: CASSLRHSYEQYF
v_gene: TRBV9; abundance: -; len: 15; j_gene: TRBJ1-1; d_gene: -; CDR3nt: TGTGCCAGCAGCGTAGATGAGGGAGGGGGCACTGAAGCTTTCTTT; CDR3aa: CASSVDEGGGTEAFF
v_gene: TRBV4-1; abundance: -; len: 16; j_gene: TRBJ2-1; d_gene: -; CDR3nt: TGCGCCAGCAGCTTGATCGGGACGGCTGCTCCAAATGAGCAGTTCTTC; CDR3aa: CASSLIGTAAPNEQFF
v_gene: TRBV1; abundance: -; len: 14; j_gene: TRBJ2-5; d_gene: -; CDR3nt: TGCACCAGCAGCCTAAACAGGGAGCAAGAGACCCAGTACTTC; CDR3aa: CTSSLNREQETQYF
v_gene: TRBV27; abundance: -; len: 15; j_gene: TRBJ2-3; d_gene: -; CDR3nt: TGTGCCAGCTCGCCCGGGGTCCGTGGCACAGATACGCAGTATTTT; CDR3aa: CASSPGVRGTDTQYF
v_gene: TRBV19; abundance: -; len: 16; j_gene: TRBJ1-1; d_gene: -; CDR3nt: TGTGCCAGTAGTATAGATCTCCCCAGCCTGAACACTGAAGCTTTCTTT; CDR3aa: CASSIDLPSLNTEAFF